This T cell receptor (beta chain) was captured by sequencing in a study of B cell selection in AIRE deficiency. Sorting defined conventional CD4 T cells as CD4+CD127+. As originally analysed: Pooled conventional T cells gave about 11x10^4 patient and about 150,000 donor TCRbeta sequences. TCRdb keeps only in-frame clones here, not all; method: immunoSEQ multiplex PCR. V, J and clone size derive from that table, while D and trimming were established from the DNA sequence. This repertoire shows 23,000 or so clones, roughly 95% found once; its top ten account for roughly 0.26%. V shed 0 bases and J shed 4 bases, with 13 bases lying between them. Per the germline V gene, CDR1 is MGHRA and CDR2 is YSYEKL. The CDR3 is made up of 16 amino acids.

The J gene is TRBJ2-1, the V gene TRBV4-1; D is unclear. This TCR was recovered from a human donor in good health. Material for sequencing was CD4+CD127+ conventional T cells sorted from PBMCs. CDR3 amino acids: CASSQERGVHYNEQFF. The CDR3 DNA follows: TGCGCCAGCAGCCAAGAACGAGGAGTCCATTACAATGAGCAGTTCTTC.